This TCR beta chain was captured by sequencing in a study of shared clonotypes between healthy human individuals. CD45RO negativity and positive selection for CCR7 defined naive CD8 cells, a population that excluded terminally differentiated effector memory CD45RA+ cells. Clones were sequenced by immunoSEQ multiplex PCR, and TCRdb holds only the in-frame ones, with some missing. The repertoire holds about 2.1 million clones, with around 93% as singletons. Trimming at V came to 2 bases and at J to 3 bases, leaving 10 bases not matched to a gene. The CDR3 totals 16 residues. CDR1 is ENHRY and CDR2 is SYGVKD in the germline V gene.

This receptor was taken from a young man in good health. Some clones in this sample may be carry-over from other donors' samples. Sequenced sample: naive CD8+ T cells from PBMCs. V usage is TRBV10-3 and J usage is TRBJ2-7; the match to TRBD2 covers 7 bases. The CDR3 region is CAISETLLTSNYEQYF. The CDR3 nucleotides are TGTGCCATCAGTGAGACTCTATTGACTAGCAACTACGAGCAGTACTTC.